The 31 T cell receptor beta chains below were found in one sample sequenced in a study of beta chain features in type 1 diabetes. All of the isolated RNA was reverse transcribed, so expressed TCRB transcripts were sequenced. Measured with immunoSEQ multiplex PCR; TCRdb has only the in-frame clones, and not every one. The data contain some 150,000 clones, about 9.1% of them singletons. Sequenced material: central memory CD4+ T cells from blood. The source is a woman between 35 and 50 years old in good health.

This clone was seen ten or more times. The chain carries TRBV7-9 and TRBJ1-6, with a weak D call TRBD1 (6 bases). Deletions cut 4 bases from V and 1 base from J, with 14 bases between. CDR1 is SEHNR, CDR2 FQNEAQ, per germline (reference sequence). This CDR3 comprises 17 residues. The CDR3 DNA follows: TGTGCCAGCAGCTCTGCGCTGCAGGGGTCCTATAATTCACCCCTCCACTTT. Amino acids: CASSSALQGSYNSPLHF. Based on the CDR3 plus reference TRBV7-9 and TRBJ1-6, the full variable domain is DTGVSQNPRHKITKRGQNVTFRCDPISEHNRLYWYRQTLGQGPEFLTYFQNEAQLEKSRLLSDRFSAERPKGSFSTLEIQRTEQGDSAMYLCASSSALQGSYNSPLHFGNGTRLTVT.

This clone has a handful of counts. The chain uses TRBV10-3 and TRBJ2-1; the match to TRBD2 covers 10 bases. This CDR3 is 14 amino acids long. V dropped 1 base and J dropped 10; count of bases not matched to a gene: 4. Per the germline V gene, CDR1 is ENHRY and CDR2 is SYGVKD. CDR3 bases: TGTGCCATCAGTGAGTTTAGCGGGGGGCACGAGCAGTTCTTC. As protein: CAISEFSGGHEQFF.

This clone has only a few counts. The V gene is TRBV9, the J gene TRBJ2-5; maybe TRBD1 (5 bases). The CDR3 is 13 amino acids. CDR1 and CDR2 (germline): SGDLS, YYNGEE. Trimming removed 1 base from V and 4 bases from J, with 8 bases in between. The DNA of the CDR3 is TGTGCCAGCAGCGTACAGGGTGGAGAGACCCAGTACTTC. Translation: CASSVQGGETQYF.

This sequence joins TRBV10-3 and TRBJ2-7; unclear D gene. Looked up from germline, CDR1 is ENHRY and CDR2 is SYGVKD. V was shortened by 5 bases and J by 2 bases, with 10 bases between the two germline ends. The CDR3 runs to 13 residues. The CDR3 DNA follows: TGTGCCATCAGTACCACTATAACCTACGAGCAGTACTTC. This sequence encodes CAISTTITYEQYF.

CDR3 sequence reads: CATTDAGTGSYEQYF. CDR3 DNA: TGTGCCACCACCGACGCCGGGACAGGATCCTACGAGCAGTACTTC. This chain joins TRBV15 and TRBJ2-7; TRBD1 matches 8 bases. CDR1 is LNHNV and CDR2 is YYDKDF in the germline V gene (reference sequence). Unmatched junction bases numbered 9, after V lost 7 bases and J lost 1 base. The CDR3 has 15 residues.

This clone was detected ten times or more. The chain couples TRBV5-6 to TRBJ2-2; the D is unclear. Germline CDR1 reads SGHDT; CDR2 reads YYEEEE. The CDR3 loop spans 14 amino acids. The ends were cut back, 1 base at V and 0 bases at J, with 4 bases in the middle. The CDR3 protein is CASSLTANTGELFF. As DNA, the CDR3 is TGTGCCAGCAGCTTGACGGCGAACACCGGGGAGCTGTTTTTT.

This clone has a handful of counts. The chain joins TRBV5-4 to TRBJ2-1; possibly TRBD1 for D (5 bases). Trimming shortened V by 4 bases and J by 0 bases, and 11 bases separated the two germline ends. Germline CDR1 SGHNT, CDR2 YYREEE (reference sequence). The CDR3 contains 15 residues. The DNA for the CDR3 is TGTGCCAGCAGCACTCCAGGGTCCTCCTACAATGAGCAGTTCTTC. This codes for CASSTPGSSYNEQFF.

A few counts support this clone. The chain has TRBV7-6 and TRBJ2-7; 10 bases line up with TRBD1. This CDR3 spans 16 amino acids. V dropped 5 bases and J dropped 2; count of bases not matched to a gene: 9. The germline V gene encodes CDR1 SGHVS and CDR2 FNYEAQ. In nucleotides, the CDR3 is TGTGCCAGCAGCCCCCTAGGCGGGACAGGGGCCTACGAGCAGTACTTC. This sequence encodes CASSPLGGTGAYEQYF.

The sample holds a few counts of this clone. The chain combines TRBV10-3 with TRBJ1-3; possible D gene TRBD1, 5 bases. The CDR3 extends over 15 amino acids. With 6 bases removed from V and 3 bases from J, the gap between germline ends came to 15 bases. CDR1 and CDR2 (germline): ENHRY, SYGVKD. The CDR3 region has the DNA TGTGCCATCAGAGCCGGGGGGGGAGATGGAAACACCATATATTTT. This translates into CAIRAGGGDGNTIYF.

There are a few counts of this clone. The chain links TRBV27 to TRBJ2-7; possibly TRBD2 for D (5 bases). Trimming pared 7 bases from V and 1 base from J, leaving 11 bases between. The CDR3 extends over 13 amino acids. Per germline, CDR1 MNHEY and CDR2 SMNVEV (reference sequence). CDR3 residues: CASTSRVSYEQYF. CDR3 nucleotide sequence: TGTGCCAGCACCTCGAGGGTTTCCTACGAGCAGTACTTC.

This chain links TRBV4-2 with TRBJ2-3; 7 bases fit TRBD2. The CDR3 consists of 16 residues. The V gene end was trimmed by 4 bases and the J gene end by 3 bases; junction bases not matched to a gene: 10. Germline CDR1 and CDR2: LGHNA and YNFKEQ. The CDR3, as DNA: TGTGCCAGCAGCCCCACTCCGGCTAGCGGTACAGATACGCAGTATTTT. It encodes CASSPTPASGTDTQYF.

This clone came up a few times. The chain couples TRBV5-6 to TRBJ2-7; maybe TRBD1 (5 bases). The CDR3 is 14 residues long. CDR1 and CDR2 from the germline V gene are SGHDT and YYEEEE. Trimming shortened V by 4 bases and J by 4 bases, and 15 bases separated the two germline ends. CDR3 in DNA: TGTGCCAGCAGCATTGGATTAGGGGCGTACGAGCAGTACTTC. It is translated as CASSIGLGAYEQYF.

This clone was recorded a few times. The V gene is TRBV6-5, the J gene TRBJ2-1; D ambiguous. The CDR3 runs to 14 residues. Germline V lookup: CDR1 MNHEY, CDR2 SVGAGI. Between the trimmed V and J ends, which lost 6 bases and 5 bases, there was a span of 14 bases. CDR3 amino acids: CASSSMGRHNEQFF. The CDR3, as DNA: TGTGCCAGCAGCTCGATGGGCCGCCACAATGAGCAGTTCTTC.

This clone appeared many times. This chain joins TRBV2 and TRBJ2-5; D is possibly TRBD2 (5 bases). This CDR3 contains 17 residues. Trimming shortened V by 7 bases and J by 0 bases, and 21 bases separated the two germline ends. In germline, CDR1 is SNHLY, CDR2 FYNNEI. In nucleotides, the CDR3 is TGTGCCAGCACCTCTCGCCGCCTAGCAATATACCAAGAGACCCAGTACTTC. The encoded protein is CASTSRRLAIYQETQYF.

The DNA of the CDR3 is TGTGCCAGCAGCGAGGGTGGGACATCGGCAGAGACCCAGTACTTC. Amino acid sequence: CASSEGGTSAETQYF. The J gene is TRBJ2-5, the V gene TRBV6-1; perhaps TRBD1 as D (6 bases). Germline V gives CDR1 MNHNS, CDR2 SASEGT. V shed 6 bases and J shed 4 bases, with 18 bases lying between them. The CDR3 runs 15 residues.

A few counts support this clone. The genes are TRBV19 and TRBJ2-1, with TRBD1 matching 11 bases. In germline, CDR1 is LNHDA, CDR2 SQIVND (reference sequence). V gave up 4 bases and J gave up 8 bases; unmatched junction bases: 7. The CDR3 contains 15 residues. The CDR3: CASSKGTGGGDEQFF. In DNA, the CDR3 is TGTGCCAGTAGTAAGGGGACAGGGGGAGGGGATGAGCAGTTCTTC.

This clone has just a few counts. The genes are TRBV19 and TRBJ2-5, with TRBD2 matching 8 bases. There are 14 residues in the CDR3. Looked up from germline, CDR1 is LNHDA and CDR2 is SQIVND (reference sequence). V lost 3 bases, J lost 5 bases, and 5 bases stayed unmatched. The CDR3 DNA reads TGTGCCAGTAGTATGTCGACTAGCGTTGAGACCCAGTACTTC. Protein sequence: CASSMSTSVETQYF.

V usage is TRBV4-1 and J usage is TRBJ1-2; TRBD1 aligns across 9 bases. Trimming at V came to 0 bases and at J to 5 bases, leaving 7 bases not matched to a gene. In germline, CDR1 is MGHRA, CDR2 YSYEKL. The CDR3 contains 16 residues. The CDR3 protein is CASSQDLMGQGYGYTF. The CDR3, as DNA: TGCGCCAGCAGCCAAGATTTAATGGGACAGGGTTATGGCTACACCTTC.

This clone was detected a few times. The genes are TRBV5-5 and TRBJ2-3; tentative D call: TRBD2 (5 bases). Germline values: CDR1 SGHKS, CDR2 YYEKEE (reference sequence). The CDR3 is 15 amino acids. V lost 1 base, J lost 2 bases, and 11 bases lay in between. The CDR3 region is CASSLRVTITDTQYF. CDR3 in DNA: TGTGCCAGCAGCTTGAGGGTGACTATCACAGATACGCAGTATTTT.

The chain is built from TRBV5-1 and TRBJ2-7, with D possibly matching TRBD1 (6 bases). Germline CDR1 SGHRS, CDR2 YFSETQ. Deletions cut 4 bases from V and 4 bases from J, with 15 bases between. The CDR3 has 14 residues. CDR3 nucleotide sequence: TGCGCCAGCAGCCCCGGGACAAGCATATACGAGCAGTACTTC. Amino acids: CASSPGTSIYEQYF.

V and J are TRBV7-8 and TRBJ1-1; D is unclear. Germline V CDR1 and CDR2: SGHVS, FQNEAQ. The V end lost 1 base, the J end lost 7 bases, and 10 bases lay between the germline ends. The CDR3 covers 13 residues. The CDR3 loop reads CASSLVGSIEAFF. Written as DNA, the CDR3 is TGTGCCAGCAGCTTAGTGGGCTCCATTGAAGCTTTCTTT.

This chain connects TRBV5-1 to TRBJ2-1; no clear D. Between the trimmed V and J ends, which lost 0 bases and 3 bases, there was a span of 7 bases. Germline V gene lookup returns CDR1 SGHRS and CDR2 YFSETQ. There are 14 residues in the CDR3. The DNA of the CDR3 is TGCGCCAGCAGCTTGGGAGACAACTACAATGAGCAGTTCTTC. Translated, it gives CASSLGDNYNEQFF.

This clone came up a few times. This chain connects TRBV5-1 to TRBJ2-1; D uncertain. CDR1 and CDR2 (germline): SGHRS, YFSETQ. Between the trimmed V and J ends, which lost 4 bases and 5 bases, there was a span of 7 bases. The CDR3 loop spans 12 amino acids. For the CDR3, the DNA is TGCGCCAGCAGCCCTTTCGACAATGAGCAGTTCTTC. Translated: CASSPFDNEQFF.

The chain couples TRBV2 to TRBJ1-1, with TRBD1 matching over 11 bases. The CDR3 consists of 15 residues. The V gene end was trimmed by 6 bases and the J gene end by 7 bases; junction bases not matched to a gene: 10. From germline, CDR1 is SNHLY and CDR2 FYNNEI. The CDR3 is CASRRDRGAKVEAFF. DNA of the CDR3: TGTGCCAGCAGGAGGGACAGGGGGGCGAAAGTTGAAGCTTTCTTT.

This clone turned up a few times. The chain links TRBV5-4 to TRBJ2-5; the match to TRBD2 covers 7 bases. J was trimmed by 5 bases and V by 2 bases; bases with no gene match: 6. Germline V gene sequence: CDR1 SGHNT, CDR2 YYREEE (reference sequence). The CDR3 length is 14 residues. CDR3 in amino acids: CASSFGGVQETQYF. Here the CDR3 DNA reads TGTGCCAGCAGCTTTGGGGGGGTACAGGAGACCCAGTACTTC.

This clone was counted many times. The rearrangement joins TRBV6-5 to TRBJ2-5, with D uncertain. The V gene lost 3 bases and the J gene lost 5 bases, with 10 bases spanning the gap. The CDR3 is 13 residues long. Germline CDR1 reads MNHEY; CDR2 reads SVGAGI. The CDR3, as DNA: TGTGCCAGCAGTTATCATCTAGTGGAGACCCAGTACTTC. Protein: CASSYHLVETQYF.

The chain recombines TRBV10-3 with TRBJ1-2; 7 nucleotides align to TRBD1. J was trimmed by 4 bases and V by 9 bases; bases with no gene match: 17. The CDR3 contains 16 residues. CDR1 is ENHRY, CDR2 SYGVKD, per germline. The CDR3 region is CAIARVTGRLGYGYTF. In nucleotides, the CDR3 is TGTGCCATTGCCCGGGTGACAGGGCGTTTAGGCTATGGCTACACCTTC.

Details on this clone: The junction differs from germline at one of its ends, possibly a read error. This chain connects TRBV10-3 to TRBJ1-1; 8 bases map to TRBD1. This CDR3 has 13 residues. Germline V gene data show CDR1 as ENHRY and CDR2 as SYGVKD. CDR3 nucleotides: TGTGCCAGCAGTGACAGGGGAGAGACTGAAGCTTTCTTT. Its translation: CASSDRGETEAFF.

The chain links TRBV5-1 to TRBJ2-3; 8 nucleotides match TRBD2. Germline CDR1 and CDR2: SGHRS and YFSETQ. The CDR3 has 15 residues. V shed 4 bases, J shed 5 bases, and the junction held 9 bases outside the gene matches. The CDR3: CASSPAGDRGDTQYF. CDR3 sequence (DNA): TGCGCCAGCAGCCCAGCGGGGGATCGAGGAGATACGCAGTATTTT.

This clone was observed a few times. This chain links TRBV25-1 with TRBJ1-2, with a possible D match to TRBD1 (6 bases). The V end was cut by 8 bases, the J end by 0 bases, with 13 bases between. Germline V gene lookup returns CDR1 MGHDK and CDR2 SYGVNS. CDR3 length: 14 amino acids. CDR3 in amino acids: CASQQGLANYGYTF. In nucleotides, the CDR3 is TGTGCCAGCCAACAGGGCTTGGCTAACTATGGCTACACCTTC.

The chain has TRBV29-1 and TRBJ1-2, with a tentative D call TRBD1 (5 bases). This CDR3 spans 13 amino acids. Looked up from germline, CDR1 is SQVTM and CDR2 is ANQGSEA. V was trimmed by 7 bases and J by 5 bases, leaving 17 bases between them. The CDR3 sequence is CSDGKGKGYGYTF. The CDR3 DNA follows: TGCAGCGATGGCAAGGGGAAGGGGTATGGCTACACCTTC.